This T cell receptor beta chain originates from a study of cytomegalovirus exposure and HLA in healthy donors (TCRdb year 2017). Notes on the research overall: According to an earlier analysis of a few hundred of the donors, about 179 million T cells yielded approximately 120 million unique TCR beta sequences and 250 to 350 Gb of sequence data. The study profiled the T cell repertoires of more than 500 subjects by immunosequencing and related them to cytomegalovirus serostatus. Class I and class II HLA loci were covered by the typing at four-digit resolution. Among approximately 370 genotyped donors of the cohort, an average of approximately 240,000 unique TCR beta nucleotide sequences was sequenced per donor, of which about 18% were non-productive. Along with the approximately 620-subject first cohort, a separate validation cohort of over 90 different subjects was used. Donor age, sex, ethnicity and CMV serostatus were compiled together with the repertoire data. An earlier analysis of 587 of the donors applied high-throughput TCR beta sequencing to assess whether each TCR beta V gene segment acted as functional or pseudogenic. To predict cytomegalovirus infection status, the study combined high-throughput TCR immunosequencing, statistical association of individual TCRs with disease status, and machine learning. The study aimed to test whether signatures of past pathogen exposure could be identified by cataloging public T cell receptors. Approximately 300 gigabases of sequencing data and around 85 million unique TCR sequences made up an early release that covered under 750 HLA-typed donors. Every repertoire in the discovery cohort had been generated on one and the same sequencing platform. The number of typed donors differed by locus: roughly 620-640 for A, B, C, DRB1 and DQB1; 500 to 550 for DQA1; fewer than 610 for DPA1; and about 450 for DPB1. In a later genetic analysis, genome-wide SNP genotypes for about three fifths of the 666 donors were used, and that subset was treated as a discovery cohort. In a later analysis, previously published TCR beta repertoires from 550 to 750 donors were re-analyzed and high-resolution HLA genotyping was added so that TCR occurrence patterns could be studied. Of the 300 to 450 genotyped donors, roughly 76% were placed in the genetic ancestry cluster associated with self-reported Caucasian donors. Roughly five DR-DQ haplotypes were handled as single units for association and clustering, since linkage in the cohort was strong. The later analysis used no new phenotypic data to find candidate immune exposures, relying instead on TCR beta sequences and their occurrence across donors.

The germline V gene specifies SGDLS as CDR1 and YYNGEE as CDR2. The junction carries 11 bases between V and J, which are trimmed by 0 bases and 5 bases respectively. Measured from the cysteine to the phenylalanine, the CDR3 is 14 residues long. Only the CDR3 DNA stays, 42 bases, in frame from base 1. The cohort comprised 670 or so healthy bone marrow donors. At the time of sampling, all cohort members were nominally healthy, though unrecorded immune exposures were likely present. The donor tested CMV seropositive, placing the donor among the 289 seropositive members of the cohort. A peripheral blood sample was provided by each donor, and peripheral blood mononuclear cells were used for TCR beta sequencing. Genomic DNA extraction from the blood cell samples was performed with the Qiagen DNeasy Blood Extraction Kit. Receptors were amplified or captured by the immunoSEQ multiplex PCR assay. A mixture of 60 forward primers for TCR Vbeta segments and 13 reverse primers for TCR Jbeta segments was used in the multiplex PCR. The CDR3 region of rearranged TCR beta genes was amplified from genomic DNA with a multiplex PCR assay. Amplified TCR beta libraries were sequenced as 87-base-pair reads on the Illumina HiSeq System. The published analysis was carried out like this. Across the 500 to 750 repertoires, a later analysis counted 80 million or so unique TCR beta chains, 9.5 million to 12 million of which were shared by at least two donors. Raw reads were error-corrected and collapsed into unique sequences by a nearest-neighbor algorithm in which closely related sequences were merged to remove PCR and sequencing errors. To assign V, D and J gene segments, CDR3 sequences were aligned to IMGT reference sequences. For a sequence to be retained, a match of at least six nucleotides was required to both a V gene segment and a J gene segment. Rearrangements were called productive when the CDR3 lacked stop codons and stayed in frame with V and J; all others were non-productive. CDR3 was defined by IMGT convention, running from the second conserved V-encoded cysteine to the conserved J-encoded phenylalanine. In an earlier analysis of 587 of the donors, sequences lacking an unambiguous match to a single V gene segment were excluded. An earlier analysis of about 600 of the donors called V segments functional above 56.7% productive rearrangements and segregating when the between-donor standard deviation exceeded 5%. A statistical classification framework was built for diagnosing cytomegalovirus status from the catalog of TCR beta chain sequences. A later analysis assigned V and J genes by comparing TCR nucleotide sequences with IMGT/GENE-DB human TR gene sequences. In a later analysis, CDR3 sequences and most-parsimonious VDJ recombination scenarios were assigned using the TCRdist pipeline. In a later analysis, each TCR beta chain was defined by its CDR3 amino acid sequence together with its V-gene family, and reads lacking a unique V-gene family were excluded. As a way to deal with suspected cross-contamination and a sequencing artifact, a later analysis dropped over 550 nucleotide sequences that were highly shared and had low generation probability. In a later analysis, a clonal expansion index was calculated for each public chain from normalized within-repertoire ranks of inferred template counts. In a later analysis, generation probabilities were computed with a VDJ recombination model fitted to out-of-frame rearrangements, and the resulting probabilities were checked against IGoR. A later analysis scored TCR-TCR, TCR-HLA and TCR-CMV co-occurrence with hypergeometric tests, applying a repertoire-size bias correction to TCR pairs. False discovery rates were estimated in a later analysis by permuting HLA or CMV assignments 20 times. In a later analysis, co-occurring TCRs were grouped with DBSCAN, and TCRdist sequence similarity was added when clustering was performed within HLA-allele-positive subsets. Repertoires with fewer than 30,000 or more than 120,000 public chains were left out of co-occurrence clustering, as were several repertoires with anomalous nucleotide sharing. The source is immuneACCESS, and TCRdb retained only in-frame sequences with V and J called. Part of the clones is not carried over; for the studies checked, unresolved V genes explain less than half of this, and the remainder is unexplained. For V, J and clone size, that table is used; D and trimming come from the DNA. Counted in this sample were around 140,000 clones; 76% of them appeared once. In total, the top ten clones hold approximately 1.8% of the sample.

A note on this clone: Which antigen it targets is not known. No base qualities exist here, and no much larger clone lies one base off it.

The paper as a whole reports these results and caveats: Across donors, most TCR sequences were observed very rarely, whereas some public TCRs were present in many individuals. When HLA alleles, especially DR and DQ, strongly co-occurred, TCR associations were difficult to assign to individual alleles. A later genetic analysis reported fewer N-insertions in productive TCRs among donors in an Asian-associated ancestry cluster than the roughly 700-donor mean. Seventeen rarely observed V segments, including chromosome 9 orphons, were excluded from the earlier analysis of about 610 of the donors because counts were too low. The sequencing pipeline was judged likely to have produced a cluster of highly shared sequence variants as a technical artifact. The classifier was reported to diagnose cytomegalovirus status with high specificity and sensitivity in both the original cohort and the validation cohort. A further reported finding was that TCR beta sequences accurately predicted the HLA-A and HLA-B alleles for most subjects in the first cohort. It was suggested by the authors that the approach could potentially be generalized to other disease states and immunological phenotypes. Linkage disequilibrium might explain the correlated functional status among segregating V segments, but an unknown experimental factor could not be ruled out. Sequencing depth was assumed to be roughly uniform across donors in the presence/absence analyses, though that assumption may not hold. A later analysis reported that several top co-occurrence clusters appeared linked to parvovirus B19, influenza, CMV and Epstein-Barr virus. Compared with equally common non-associated chains, HLA-associated TCR beta chains in a later analysis were more clonally expanded and had lower generation probabilities. The only immune exposure information available for the cohort was CMV serostatus. Only TCR beta chains were sequenced in this cohort, and the absence of alpha or paired-chain data limited detectable features. A later analysis associated 16,951 TCR beta sequences with specific HLA alleles at a false discovery rate of 0.05. In a later analysis, TCR association rates were found to vary across HLA loci, with the most associated TCRs seen for DRB1 alleles and the fewest for HLA-C alleles. In vitro tests confirmed that a few of the cytomegalovirus-associated TCR beta chains recognize cytomegalovirus antigens. Because HLA typing was missing for some donors at each locus, association tests included only the typed subset. A later analysis found that most CMV-associated TCR beta chains appeared HLA-restricted, with HLA associations seemingly driven largely by CMV exposure. A later genetic analysis associated a missense DCLRE1C variant with V-gene and J-gene trimming of TCR beta chains, and an independent cohort replicated the association. Some IMGT-functional V segments, including TRBV6-2 and TRBV6-3, could not be told apart with the 87-base-pair reads, so those segments were excluded. In an earlier analysis of some 500 of the donors, most TCR beta V segments were observed in productive rearrangements about 87% or about 30% of the time, broadly matching IMGT annotations. The study listed approximately 150 TCR beta chains as associated with cytomegalovirus.

Sequences were obtained from PBMCs. This chain joins TRBV9 to TRBJ2-5; TRBD1 is a weak D gene call, 6 bases matching. The sequence was obtained from a female donor in good health and CMV-seropositive. Read as DNA, the sequence is TGTGCCAGCAGCGTAGACAGGGCAGGGGAGACCCAGTACTTC. This translates into CASSVDRAGETQYF.